This TCR beta chain was recovered during a study of glioma-infiltrating T cells. The CDR3 consists of 16 residues. V lost 3 bases and J lost 3, with 15 bases in between. Germline values: CDR1 MNHEY, CDR2 SMNVEV (reference sequence). Using RNA template, CDR3s of TCR alpha and beta were amplified with iRepertoire arm-PCR. One-step reverse transcription and amplification started from about 100-400 ng of tissue mRNA or PBMC total RNA. From the multiplex PCR reads, TCRdb called clonotypes with MiXCR, one entry per CDR3 protein. The sample lists a few hundred thousand distinct CDR3 sequences, 41% seen once, with approximately 12% in the top ten. Study results and limitations: Gliomas, especially low-grade, showed above-expected tissue-blood divergence; non-neoplastic patients showed below. Signature shared blood CDR3 motifs were enriched in low-divergence and depleted in high-divergence patients.

About this clonotype: Its antigen is unknown.

This TCR came from a human donor with low-grade glioma or glioblastoma, undergoing nonglioma brain surgery, or in good health (not recorded which). Sequencing was done on a sample of glioma tissue, nonneoplastic brain tissue, or PBMCs (not recorded which). V is TRBV27 and J is TRBJ2-1; the D gene is possibly TRBD2 (5 bases). CDR3 sequence: CASSFSASPFYNEQFF. The CDR3 DNA reads as TGTGCCAGCAGTTTTAGCGCGAGCCCCTTCTACAATGAGCAGTTCTTC.